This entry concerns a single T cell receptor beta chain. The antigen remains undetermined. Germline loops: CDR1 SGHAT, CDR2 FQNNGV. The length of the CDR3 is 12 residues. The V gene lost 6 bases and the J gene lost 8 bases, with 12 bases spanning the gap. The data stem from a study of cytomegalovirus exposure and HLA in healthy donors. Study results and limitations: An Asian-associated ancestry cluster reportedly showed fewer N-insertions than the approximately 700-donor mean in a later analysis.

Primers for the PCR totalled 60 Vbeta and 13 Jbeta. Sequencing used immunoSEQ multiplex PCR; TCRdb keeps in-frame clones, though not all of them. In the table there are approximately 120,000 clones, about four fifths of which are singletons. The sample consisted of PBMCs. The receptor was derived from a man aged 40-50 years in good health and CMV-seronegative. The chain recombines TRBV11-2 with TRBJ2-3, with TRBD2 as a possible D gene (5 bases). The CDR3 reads CASSLDSSTQYF. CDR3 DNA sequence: TGTGCCAGCAGTTTGGACTCTAGTACGCAGTATTTT. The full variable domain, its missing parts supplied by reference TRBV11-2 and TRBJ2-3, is EAGVAQSPRYKIIEKRQSVAFWCNPISGHATLYWYQQILGQGPKLLIQFQNNGVVDDSQLPKDRFSAERLKGVDSTLKIQPAKLEDSAVYLCASSLDSSTQYFGPGTRLTVL.